One T cell receptor (beta chain) is described in this entry. What it recognizes is unknown. This sample is drawn from a study of T cell responses to AZD1222 COVID-19 vaccine. Notes on the study in general: White British people made up most donors, females outnumbered males, and clonal diversity was possibly underestimated. Vaccine-associated CD4 TCRs ranged over spike, dominating at 160-218 and 743-854.

Sequencing was performed with immunoSEQ multiplex PCR; in TCRdb, only in-frame clones are kept and a portion is missing. The data show some 97,000 clones, about 85% seen once. The clonotype originates from an adult in good health. The sequencing here drew on peripheral blood, taken on day 0 of AZD1222 vaccination.

The DNA of the CDR3 is TGTGCCAGCAGCGGGGTCCGGGATGAGCAGTTCTTC. This translates into CASSGVRDEQFF. V is TRBV5-5 and J is TRBJ2-1; no reliable D call. Per the germline V gene, CDR1 is SGHKS and CDR2 is YYEKEE (reference sequence). Trimming removed 4 bases at V and 8 bases at J, with 10 bases between. The CDR3 contains 12 residues. Looking up the rest from reference TRBV5-5 and TRBJ2-1 gives the full variable domain: DAGVTQSPTHLIKTRGQQVTLRCSPISGHKSVSWYQQVLGQGPQFIFQYYEKEERGRGNFPDRFSARQFPNYSSELNVNALLLGDSALYLCASSGVRDEQFFGPGTRLTVL.